This T cell receptor beta chain was profiled in a study of blood T cell repertoires in COVID-19. Study at large: COVID-19 samples, acute and convalescent, were from the United States, Italy and Spain. The cDNA or gDNA used as material had been derived from T cells, B-cell-depleted T cells, or PBMCs.

V lost 3 bases and J lost 5, with 7 bases in between. CDR3 length: 12 amino acids. The germline gives CDR1 SGHDT, CDR2 YYEEEE. This clone was seen more than once but under ten times. Source study methods: Amplifying reference gene primers gave estimates of nucleated cell counts. Produced via immunoSEQ multiplex PCR; TCRdb's table is partial and in-frame only. V, J and clone size derive from that table, while D and trimming were established from the DNA sequence. The data contain roughly 120,000 clones, around three quarters of them singletons. The sequencing input was peripheral blood. The TCR was taken from a woman aged 80 or over with acute or convalescent COVID-19. The rearrangement joins TRBV5-6 to TRBJ2-3, with D uncertain. The CDR3 DNA follows: TGTGCCAGCAGCTCGAGTCTAGATACGCAGTATTTT. This gives the protein CASSSSLDTQYF.